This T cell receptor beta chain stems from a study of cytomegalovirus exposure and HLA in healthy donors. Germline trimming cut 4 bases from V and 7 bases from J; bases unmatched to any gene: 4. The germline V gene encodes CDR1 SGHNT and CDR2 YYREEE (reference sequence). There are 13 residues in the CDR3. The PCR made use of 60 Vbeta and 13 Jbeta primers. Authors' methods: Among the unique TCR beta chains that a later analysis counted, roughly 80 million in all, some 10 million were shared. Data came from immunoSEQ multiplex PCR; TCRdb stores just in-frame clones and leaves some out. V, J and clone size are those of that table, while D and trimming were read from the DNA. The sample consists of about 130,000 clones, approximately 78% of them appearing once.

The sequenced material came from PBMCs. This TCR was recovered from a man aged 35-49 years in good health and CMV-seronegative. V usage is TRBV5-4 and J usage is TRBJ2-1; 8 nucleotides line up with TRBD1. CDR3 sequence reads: CASSRDRQNEQFF. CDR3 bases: TGTGCCAGCAGCCGGGACAGGCAGAATGAGCAGTTCTTC.